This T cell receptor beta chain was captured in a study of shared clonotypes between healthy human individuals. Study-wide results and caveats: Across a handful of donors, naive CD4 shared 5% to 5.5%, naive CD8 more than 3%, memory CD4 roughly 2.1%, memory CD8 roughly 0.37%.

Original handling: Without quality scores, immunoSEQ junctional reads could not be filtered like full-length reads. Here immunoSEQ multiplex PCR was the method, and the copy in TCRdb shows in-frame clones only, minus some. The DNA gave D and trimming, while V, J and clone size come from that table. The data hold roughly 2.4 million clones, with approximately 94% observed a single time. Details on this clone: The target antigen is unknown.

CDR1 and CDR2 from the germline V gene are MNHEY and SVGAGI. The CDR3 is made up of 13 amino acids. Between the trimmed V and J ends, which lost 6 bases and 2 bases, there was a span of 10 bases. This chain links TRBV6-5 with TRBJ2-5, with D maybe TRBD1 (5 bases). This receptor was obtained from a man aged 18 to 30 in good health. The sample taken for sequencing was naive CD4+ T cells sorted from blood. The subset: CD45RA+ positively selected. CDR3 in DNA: TGTGCCAGCAGGGAAACAGGTCAAGAGACCCAGTACTTC. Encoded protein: CASRETGQETQYF.